The clone carrying this T cell receptor (beta chain) appeared a few times. Assay: immunoSEQ multiplex PCR; the TCRdb copy retains only in-frame clones and omits some. Altogether 240,000 or so clones are present, roughly four fifths being singletons, with the ten largest covering approximately 1.9%. This specimen comes from a study of blood T cell repertoires in COVID-19. The source material was peripheral blood. The TCR comes from a woman older than 75 with acute or convalescent COVID-19.

The CDR3: CASSLPSSGRLTGELFF. The CDR3 nucleotides read TGTGCCAGCAGCTTACCCAGCAGCGGGAGGCTCACCGGGGAGCTGTTTTTT. The chain employs TRBV7-3 and TRBJ2-2, with 9 positions matching TRBD2. V lost 2 bases to trimming and J lost 4 bases; unmatched junction nucleotides: 8. In germline, CDR1 is SGHTA, CDR2 FQGTGA. The CDR3 spans 17 residues.